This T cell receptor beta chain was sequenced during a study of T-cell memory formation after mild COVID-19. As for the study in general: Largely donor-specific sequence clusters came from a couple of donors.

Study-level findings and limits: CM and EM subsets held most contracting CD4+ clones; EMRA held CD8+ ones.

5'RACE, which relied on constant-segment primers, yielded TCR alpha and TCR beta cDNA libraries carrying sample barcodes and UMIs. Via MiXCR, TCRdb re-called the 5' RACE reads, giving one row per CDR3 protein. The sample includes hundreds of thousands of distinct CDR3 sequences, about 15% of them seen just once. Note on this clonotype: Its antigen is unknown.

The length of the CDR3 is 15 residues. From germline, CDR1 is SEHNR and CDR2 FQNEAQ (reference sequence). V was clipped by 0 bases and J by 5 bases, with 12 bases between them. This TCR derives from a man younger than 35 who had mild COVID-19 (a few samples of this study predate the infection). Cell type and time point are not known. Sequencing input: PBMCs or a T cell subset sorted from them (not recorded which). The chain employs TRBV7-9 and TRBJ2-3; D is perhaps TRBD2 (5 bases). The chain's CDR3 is CASSLAYGVEDTQYF. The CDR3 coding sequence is TGTGCCAGCAGCTTAGCGTACGGGGTGGAAGATACGCAGTATTTT.